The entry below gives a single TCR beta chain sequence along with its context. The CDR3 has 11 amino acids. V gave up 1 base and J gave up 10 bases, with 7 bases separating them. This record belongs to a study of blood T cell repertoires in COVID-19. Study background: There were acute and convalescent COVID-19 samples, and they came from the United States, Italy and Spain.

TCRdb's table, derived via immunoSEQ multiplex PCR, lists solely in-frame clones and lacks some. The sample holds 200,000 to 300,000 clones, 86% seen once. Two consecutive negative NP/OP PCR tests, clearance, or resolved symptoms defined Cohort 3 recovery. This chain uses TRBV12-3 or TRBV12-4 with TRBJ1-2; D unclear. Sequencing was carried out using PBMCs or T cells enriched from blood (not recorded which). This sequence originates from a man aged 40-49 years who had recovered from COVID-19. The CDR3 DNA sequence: TGTGCCAGCAGTTTAGGCACTTCCTACACCTTC. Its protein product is CASSLGTSYTF.